The rows below give T cell receptor beta chains drawn from one sample of a study of blood T cell repertoires in COVID-19. Some clones are missing from TCRdb's copy, which holds only in-frame ones; the method was immunoSEQ multiplex PCR. The sample lists about 150,000 clones, 80% to 85% seen once, with approximately 11% in the top ten. The sample taken for sequencing was peripheral blood. These receptor sequences come from a man aged 65-85 years with active or convalescent COVID-19. Both conserved end residues are part of each CDR3. Each record gives: J gene, V gene, CDR3 protein.

>TRBJ1-6|TRBV18
CASSPSVGGGFNSPLHF
>TRBJ2-7|TRBV10-3
CAIGSGQGSYEQYF
>TRBJ1-5|TRBV6-5
CASRPDRNQPQHF
>TRBJ1-5|TRBV9
CASSVGTVQPQHF
>TRBJ1-5|TRBV18
CASSPSFNQPQHF
>TRBJ2-1|TRBV7-7
CASSLGTGINEQFF
>TRBJ1-1|TRBV10-3
CAIRPVDRNTEAFF
>TRBJ1-4|TRBV29-1
CSASRGNEKLFF
>TRBJ2-5|TRBV6-6
CASSPRAEGTQYF
>TRBJ2-5|TRBV7-9
CASSLVEGETQYF
>TRBJ2-5|TRBV7-2
CASTMGGSETQYF
>TRBJ1-1|TRBV30
CAWRFVSEAFF
>TRBJ1-1|TRBV27
CASSPLGGRNTEAFF
>TRBJ1-1|TRBV11-2
CASSLEMAMNTEAFF
>TRBJ1-4|TRBV6-5
CASRQGREKLFF
>TRBJ2-1|TRBV2
CASSVLASYNEQFF
>TRBJ1-6|TRBV18
CASSPFGGQGTNSPLHF
>TRBJ1-5|TRBV27
CASSIDRAQPQHF
>TRBJ1-6|TRBV11-2
CASSATQGLNSPLHF
>TRBJ2-1|TRBV2
CASSGLAGGTGVDYNEQFF
>TRBJ2-7|TRBV10-3
CAISAAATSGAYEQYF
>TRBJ1-4|TRBV7-2
CASSPSGGNEKLFF
>TRBJ1-2|TRBV18
CASSDSGLTYGYTF
>TRBJ2-1|TRBV27
CASTGGNEQFF
>TRBJ1-5|TRBV7-8
CASSPQTSQPQHF
>TRBJ1-6|TRBV7-8
CASSGKDREAYNSPLHF
>TRBJ1-1|TRBV18
CASSPRRTGLGTEAFF
>TRBJ2-5|TRBV5-4
CASSPGRGSQETQYF
>TRBJ2-5|TRBV25-1
CASRTTGTRLSRLGTQYF
>TRBJ1-1|TRBV6-5
CASRQGFNTEAFF
>TRBJ2-1|TRBV7-9
CASSSQGGSYNEQFF
>TRBJ2-1|TRBV30
CAWSGQAYNEQFF
>TRBJ1-1|TRBV29-1
CSASRDRGTEAFF
>TRBJ2-3|TRBV27
CASNNRGPTDTQYF
>TRBJ2-5|TRBV5-4
CASSLSGTETQYF
>TRBJ2-7|TRBV28
CASSLITSGSFYEQYF
>TRBJ1-1|TRBV7-9
CASSLMQMNTEAFF
>TRBJ1-3|TRBV7-9
CASSLPGQADAGNTIYF
>TRBJ2-3|TRBV9
CASSVARTSNADTQYF
>TRBJ1-5|TRBV11-2
CASSGGPGWNQPQHF
>TRBJ1-5|TRBV9
CASSVGLVGSSNQPQHF
>TRBJ1-4|TRBV5-1
CASSLYRGTNEKLFF
>TRBJ2-7|TRBV3-1/TRBV3-2
CASSQGGRGGLYEQYF
>TRBJ2-7|TRBV11-3
CASSPPGGYEQYF
>TRBJ1-4|TRBV9
CASSPGTNEKLFF
>TRBJ1-2|TRBV18
CASSLPWGPANYGYTF
>TRBJ2-3|TRBV4-3
CASSRGKAGEGSDTQYF